This T cell receptor (beta chain) was recovered during a study of T cells in Graves' hyperthyroidism and ophthalmopathy. Study background: Prior to any treatment, at the point of initial diagnosis, peripheral blood was collected.

A single count supports this clonotype. RNA transcripts yielded amplified TCR beta CDR3 regions. The HTBI primer set was used in a first-round RT-PCR of the TCR CDR3. Using its own MiXCR run on the multiplex PCR reads, TCRdb lists one record per CDR3 protein. The sample has about 280,000 distinct CDR3 sequences; around 25% are singletons. Sequences were obtained from blood. The source of this sequence is a man aged 35-49 years with Graves' hyperthyroidism that later progressed to Graves' ophthalmopathy.

The CDR3 reads CASSPPSVSYEQYF. The CDR3 nucleotides read TGTGCCAGCTCACCACCGTCGGTCTCCTACGAGCAGTACTTC. V and J are TRBV18 and TRBJ2-7; D not resolved. The CDR3 has 14 residues. Germline assignment: CDR1 KGHSH and CDR2 LQKENI. Trimming cost V 0 bases and J 0 bases, with 6 bases left between them. The entire variable domain, with the rest obtained from reference TRBV18 and TRBJ2-7, is as follows: NAGVMQNPRHLVRRRGQEARLRCSPMKGHSHVYWYRQLPEEGLKFMVYLQKENIIDESGMPKERFSAEFPKEGPSILRIQQVVRGDSAAYFCASSPPSVSYEQYFGPGTRLTVT.